A selection of T cell receptor beta chains follows, all from one sample in a study of human versus mouse CDR3 diversity and MHC coevolution. Here immunoSEQ multiplex PCR was the method, and the copy in TCRdb shows in-frame clones only, minus some. The sample holds about 81,000 clones, 90% to 95% seen once. Sequenced sample: naive CD4+ T cells from blood. The source is a person between 30 and 69 years old in good health. CDR3s include the opening cysteine and the closing phenylalanine or tryptophan. Fields, in order: D gene, V gene, J gene, clone size, CDR3 protein, CDR3 DNA. A D gene is named only where the DNA matches it firmly. Where a row states a size, it is once, few, many or the class of an expanded clone; other rows omit it.

d_call: TRBD1
v_call: TRBV7-2
j_call: TRBJ1-5
clone_size: .
cdr3_aa: CASSPQSGGHQPQHF
cdr3_nt: TGTGCCAGCAGCCCCCAATCAGGGGGGCATCAGCCCCAGCATTTT

d_call: .
v_call: TRBV28
j_call: TRBJ1-2
clone_size: .
cdr3_aa: CASTDPQGYGYTF
cdr3_nt: TGTGCCAGCACCGACCCCCAGGGCTATGGCTACACCTTC

d_call: .
v_call: TRBV5-4
j_call: TRBJ1-1
clone_size: .
cdr3_aa: CASSTPGLEAFF
cdr3_nt: TGTGCCAGCAGCACCCCGGGACTTGAAGCTTTCTTT

d_call: TRBD2
v_call: TRBV6-5
j_call: TRBJ2-7
clone_size: .
cdr3_aa: CASSYSTSGAYEQYF
cdr3_nt: TGTGCCAGCAGTTACTCGACTAGCGGGGCCTACGAGCAGTACTTC

d_call: .
v_call: TRBV9
j_call: TRBJ1-1
clone_size: .
cdr3_aa: CASSVVQPGAFF
cdr3_nt: TGTGCCAGCAGCGTAGTACAGCCTGGAGCTTTCTTT

d_call: TRBD2
v_call: TRBV23-1
j_call: TRBJ2-7
clone_size: .
cdr3_aa: CASSPSSRESREQYF
cdr3_nt: TGCGCCAGCAGCCCGAGCTCGCGGGAGTCAAGAGAGCAGTACTTC

d_call: TRBD1
v_call: TRBV30
j_call: TRBJ1-1
clone_size: .
cdr3_aa: CAWSPPGQGIMSAFF
cdr3_nt: TGTGCCTGGAGTCCCCCGGGACAGGGTATTATGTCGGCTTTCTTT

d_call: .
v_call: TRBV9
j_call: TRBJ1-3
clone_size: .
cdr3_aa: CASSVARDIVTGNTIYF
cdr3_nt: TGTGCCAGCAGCGTCGCCAGGGATATAGTGACTGGAAACACCATATATTTT

d_call: .
v_call: TRBV5-1
j_call: TRBJ2-7
clone_size: .
cdr3_aa: CASSLGTSGYEQYF
cdr3_nt: TGCGCCAGCAGCTTGGGCACTTCTGGCTACGAGCAGTACTTC

d_call: TRBD1
v_call: TRBV11-2
j_call: TRBJ2-1
clone_size: .
cdr3_aa: CASSRWTGAYNEQFF
cdr3_nt: TGTGCCAGCAGCCGGTGGACAGGGGCCTACAATGAGCAGTTCTTC

d_call: TRBD1
v_call: TRBV5-4
j_call: TRBJ2-2
clone_size: .
cdr3_aa: CASSLGGGAGGELFF
cdr3_nt: TGTGCCAGCAGCTTGGGAGGGGGCGCAGGCGGGGAGCTGTTTTTT

d_call: .
v_call: TRBV11-2
j_call: TRBJ1-2
clone_size: .
cdr3_aa: CASRGGRGSNYGYTF
cdr3_nt: TGTGCCAGCCGGGGGGGCAGGGGTTCAAACTATGGCTACACCTTC

d_call: .
v_call: TRBV21-1
j_call: TRBJ1-1
clone_size: .
cdr3_aa: CASSKEGREDAIHANTEAFF
cdr3_nt: TGTGCCAGCAGCAAAGAAGGTAGGGAGGACGCCATTCACGCGAACACTGAAGCTTTCTTT

d_call: TRBD1
v_call: TRBV7-3
j_call: TRBJ2-7
clone_size: once
cdr3_aa: CASSHGTEYEQYF
cdr3_nt: TGTGCCAGCAGCCATGGGACAGAGTACGAGCAGTACTTC

d_call: .
v_call: TRBV4-2
j_call: TRBJ1-5
clone_size: .
cdr3_aa: CASSQDKAARGPQHF
cdr3_nt: TGTGCCAGCAGCCAAGATAAGGCGGCCCGGGGGCCCCAGCATTTT

d_call: .
v_call: TRBV10-3
j_call: TRBJ2-3
clone_size: .
cdr3_aa: CAIWGSGGRTDTQYF
cdr3_nt: TGTGCCATTTGGGGCTCCGGGGGGCGCACAGATACGCAGTATTTT

d_call: .
v_call: TRBV7-3
j_call: TRBJ2-1
clone_size: .
cdr3_aa: CASSLNAGTERLHEQFF
cdr3_nt: TGTGCCAGCAGCTTAAACGCGGGGACTGAGCGGCTCCATGAGCAGTTCTTC

d_call: TRBD1
v_call: TRBV4-3
j_call: TRBJ1-1
clone_size: .
cdr3_aa: CASSQEGRGATEAFF
cdr3_nt: TGCGCCAGCAGCCAAGAAGGCAGGGGGGCCACTGAAGCTTTCTTT

d_call: .
v_call: TRBV6-5
j_call: TRBJ1-1
clone_size: .
cdr3_aa: CASSEAARGKAFF
cdr3_nt: TGTGCCAGCAGTGAAGCCGCCCGGGGGAAAGCTTTCTTT

d_call: TRBD1
v_call: TRBV5-4
j_call: TRBJ1-1
clone_size: once
cdr3_aa: CASRRQGPNTEAFF
cdr3_nt: TGTGCCAGCAGACGACAGGGACCGAACACTGAAGCTTTCTTT

d_call: .
v_call: TRBV6-5
j_call: TRBJ1-5
clone_size: .
cdr3_aa: CASSYSQGVHQPQHF
cdr3_nt: TGTGCCAGCAGTTACTCGCAAGGGGTGCATCAGCCCCAGCATTTT

d_call: .
v_call: TRBV27
j_call: TRBJ2-7
clone_size: .
cdr3_aa: CASSLSWFLAYEQYF
cdr3_nt: TGTGCCAGCAGTTTATCATGGTTTTTGGCTTACGAGCAGTACTTC

d_call: TRBD1
v_call: TRBV7-3
j_call: TRBJ2-1
clone_size: .
cdr3_aa: CASSAQGVRSYNEQFF
cdr3_nt: TGTGCCAGCAGCGCACAGGGGGTAAGATCCTACAATGAGCAGTTCTTC

d_call: TRBD2
v_call: TRBV19
j_call: TRBJ2-5
clone_size: .
cdr3_aa: CASTPGVAGGRVETQYF
cdr3_nt: TGTGCCAGTACCCCGGGAGTAGCGGGAGGGCGGGTAGAGACCCAGTACTTC

d_call: TRBD1
v_call: TRBV19
j_call: TRBJ2-7
clone_size: .
cdr3_aa: CASSMGDRGHEQYF
cdr3_nt: TGTGCCAGTAGTATGGGTGACAGGGGCCACGAGCAGTACTTC

d_call: .
v_call: TRBV27
j_call: TRBJ1-1
clone_size: .
cdr3_aa: CASGRPQGMGTEAFF
cdr3_nt: TGTGCCAGCGGACGACCACAGGGAATGGGCACTGAAGCTTTCTTT

d_call: TRBD2
v_call: TRBV7-2
j_call: TRBJ2-7
clone_size: .
cdr3_aa: CASSLVGGLAVYEQYF
cdr3_nt: TGTGCCAGCAGCTTAGTAGGGGGACTAGCGGTTTACGAGCAGTACTTC

d_call: .
v_call: TRBV20-1
j_call: TRBJ2-7
clone_size: .
cdr3_aa: CSASLIGEQYF
cdr3_nt: TGCAGTGCTAGCTTAATCGGCGAGCAGTACTTC

d_call: .
v_call: TRBV29-1
j_call: TRBJ1-5
clone_size: .
cdr3_aa: CSVAQNNQPQHF
cdr3_nt: TGCAGCGTTGCGCAGAACAATCAGCCCCAGCATTTT

d_call: TRBD1
v_call: TRBV5-1
j_call: TRBJ1-2
clone_size: .
cdr3_aa: CASSLDWTGLGYGYTF
cdr3_nt: TGCGCCAGCAGCCTTGATTGGACAGGACTCGGCTATGGCTACACCTTC

d_call: TRBD1
v_call: TRBV5-1
j_call: TRBJ2-1
clone_size: .
cdr3_aa: CASSLNRTGISQNEQFF
cdr3_nt: TGCGCCAGCAGCCTAAATCGGACAGGGATTTCTCAAAATGAGCAGTTCTTC

d_call: TRBD1
v_call: TRBV19
j_call: TRBJ2-1
clone_size: .
cdr3_aa: CASRGDRGQGNEQFF
cdr3_nt: TGTGCCAGTAGGGGGGACAGGGGCCAAGGGAATGAGCAGTTCTTC

d_call: .
v_call: TRBV21-1
j_call: TRBJ1-2
clone_size: .
cdr3_aa: CASSKEGHTDPGGYTF
cdr3_nt: TGTGCCAGCAGCAAAGAAGGACACACGGATCCAGGTGGCTACACCTTC

d_call: TRBD1
v_call: TRBV28
j_call: TRBJ1-6
clone_size: .
cdr3_aa: CASSLGTASDSPLHF
cdr3_nt: TGTGCCAGCAGTTTAGGGACAGCAAGCGATTCACCCCTCCACTTT

d_call: .
v_call: TRBV6-1
j_call: TRBJ1-1
clone_size: .
cdr3_aa: CASSVRERAEAFF
cdr3_nt: TGTGCCAGCAGTGTCAGGGAAAGGGCTGAAGCTTTCTTT

d_call: TRBD1
v_call: TRBV19
j_call: TRBJ2-1
clone_size: .
cdr3_aa: CASSIPDRGPYNEQFF
cdr3_nt: TGTGCCAGTAGTATCCCGGACAGGGGACCCTACAATGAGCAGTTCTTC

d_call: TRBD1
v_call: TRBV6-6
j_call: TRBJ2-7
clone_size: .
cdr3_aa: CASRSPGQGPYEQYF
cdr3_nt: TGTGCCAGCAGGTCCCCGGGACAGGGTCCGTACGAGCAGTACTTC

d_call: .
v_call: TRBV30
j_call: TRBJ1-4
clone_size: once
cdr3_aa: CAWSVQVNRLPEKLFF
cdr3_nt: TGTGCCTGGAGTGTACAAGTGAACAGGCTCCCTGAAAAACTGTTTTTT

d_call: .
v_call: TRBV2
j_call: TRBJ1-1
clone_size: .
cdr3_aa: CASKRGGNTEAFF
cdr3_nt: TGTGCCAGCAAAAGGGGGGGGAACACTGAAGCTTTCTTT

d_call: .
v_call: TRBV18
j_call: TRBJ2-3
clone_size: .
cdr3_aa: CASSRGHSDTQYF
cdr3_nt: TGTGCCAGCTCGCGCGGACATTCAGATACGCAGTATTTT

d_call: TRBD1
v_call: TRBV6-6
j_call: TRBJ1-2
clone_size: .
cdr3_aa: CASSYSNRGDGYTF
cdr3_nt: TGTGCCAGCAGTTACTCGAACAGGGGAGATGGCTACACCTTC

d_call: TRBD1
v_call: TRBV6-6
j_call: TRBJ1-5
clone_size: .
cdr3_aa: CASSDRQGKGQPQHF
cdr3_nt: TGTGCCAGCAGTGATCGACAGGGAAAGGGTCAGCCCCAGCATTTT

d_call: TRBD2
v_call: TRBV2
j_call: TRBJ2-2
clone_size: .
cdr3_aa: CASTGRANTGELFF
cdr3_nt: TGTGCCAGCACCGGGAGGGCAAACACCGGGGAGCTGTTTTTT

d_call: TRBD1
v_call: TRBV19
j_call: TRBJ2-3
clone_size: once
cdr3_aa: CASSTRDRGADTQYF
cdr3_nt: TGTGCCAGTAGTACCCGGGACAGGGGCGCAGATACGCAGTATTTT

d_call: TRBD2
v_call: TRBV29-1
j_call: TRBJ2-3
clone_size: .
cdr3_aa: CSVEKGGFPDTQYF
cdr3_nt: TGCAGCGTTGAGAAGGGAGGGTTCCCAGATACGCAGTATTTT

d_call: .
v_call: TRBV27
j_call: TRBJ1-6
clone_size: .
cdr3_aa: CASSLIRVNSPLHF
cdr3_nt: TGTGCCAGCAGTTTAATCAGGGTTAATTCACCCCTCCACTTT

d_call: .
v_call: TRBV27
j_call: TRBJ2-3
clone_size: .
cdr3_aa: CASSWPGVGTQYF
cdr3_nt: TGTGCCAGCAGTTGGCCGGGTGTGGGTACGCAGTATTTT